The 16 T cell receptor beta chains in this list originate from one sample, sequenced in a study of T cell responses to AZD1222 COVID-19 vaccine. Using immunoSEQ multiplex PCR, the repertoire was profiled, and TCRdb retains in-frame clones only, with some absent. The repertoire holds about 42,000 clones, with 70% to 90% as singletons. Source: peripheral blood, taken 28 days after the second AZD1222 dose. The receptors here all came from an adult who received the AZD1222 COVID-19 vaccine.

The chain couples TRBV2 to TRBJ2-2, with D possibly being TRBD2 (5 bases). This CDR3 region has 14 residues. Trimming cost V 6 bases and J 6 bases, with 14 bases left between them. Germline V CDR1 and CDR2: SNHLY, FYNNEI. The CDR3 nucleotides read TGTGCCAGCAGCCTAGGGCGGGTGGCCGGGGAGCTGTTTTTT. This encodes CASSLGRVAGELFF.

J is TRBJ1-1 and V is TRBV7-9; possibly TRBD1 for D (5 bases). Trimming shortened V by 5 bases and J by 3 bases, and 16 bases separated the two germline ends. Germline CDR1 and CDR2: SEHNR and FQNEAQ (reference sequence). This CDR3 comprises 15 residues. The CDR3 loop is CASSIIAVGDTEAFF. The DNA of the CDR3 is TGTGCCAGCAGCATAATCGCCGTAGGGGACACTGAAGCTTTCTTT.

The chain combines TRBV7-8 with TRBJ2-7; D uncertain. The V end lost 4 bases, the J end lost 0 bases, and 16 bases lay between the germline ends. This CDR3 comprises 16 residues. The germline gives CDR1 SGHVS, CDR2 FQNEAQ. Written as DNA, the CDR3 is TGTGCCAGCAGCTCTCCGACTTTTCTTCTCTCCTACGAGCAGTACTTC. Translated, it gives CASSSPTFLLSYEQYF. Based on the CDR3 plus reference TRBV7-8 and TRBJ2-7, the full variable domain is GAGVSQSPRYKVAKRGQDVALRCDPISGHVSLFWYQQALGQGPEFLTYFQNEAQLDKSGLPSDRFFAERPEGSVSTLKIQRTQQEDSAVYLCASSSPTFLLSYEQYFGPGTRLTVT.

The V and J genes are TRBV7-8 and TRBJ1-3; TRBD1 aligns across 8 bases. CDR1 and CDR2 (germline): SGHVS, FQNEAQ. The J segment lost 2 bases and the V segment lost 7 bases, leaving 10 bases of the junction unmatched. This CDR3 contains 16 residues. CDR3 sequence (DNA): TGTGCCAGCACCGAAGTGAAGACAGGGGCTGGAAACACCATATATTTT. Encoded protein: CASTEVKTGAGNTIYF.

The chain couples TRBV2 to TRBJ1-4; D not resolved. Germline values: CDR1 SNHLY, CDR2 FYNNEI. Trimming removed 8 bases from V and 4 bases from J, with 14 bases in between. The CDR3 is 14 residues long. This CDR3 is CASLQALFNEKLFF. The CDR3, as DNA: TGTGCCAGCCTTCAGGCGCTCTTTAATGAAAAACTGTTTTTT.

This clone was observed once. The chain joins TRBV4-3 to TRBJ2-1; 7 bases fit TRBD1. The V gene end was trimmed by 0 bases and the J gene end by 9 bases; junction bases not matched to a gene: 11. This CDR3 has 16 residues. Germline CDR1 and CDR2: LGHNA and YSLEER. The CDR3 DNA follows: TGCGCCAGCAGCCAAGATAGGTTAGGGGGCCCCGGTGAGCAGTTCTTC. It encodes CASSQDRLGGPGEQFF.

The V and J genes are TRBV7-6 and TRBJ2-7, with D possibly matching TRBD2 (5 bases). Trimming took 4 bases from V and 3 from J, leaving 16 bases between them. This CDR3 comprises 15 residues. Germline V gives CDR1 SGHVS, CDR2 FNYEAQ. CDR3 DNA sequence: TGTGCCAGCAGCTCCCTCGGGGTAGGGATCTACGAGCAGTACTTC. Translation: CASSSLGVGIYEQYF.

CDR3 coding DNA: TGTGCCAGCAGCCCATTCGGGGAGGACGAGCAGTACTTC. Translating it yields CASSPFGEDEQYF. The chain couples TRBV7-9 to TRBJ2-7; D is possibly TRBD2 (6 bases). With 5 bases removed from V and 5 bases from J, the gap between germline ends came to 13 bases. This CDR3 has 13 amino acids. Germline CDR1 SEHNR, CDR2 FQNEAQ (reference sequence).

The chain is built from TRBV7-2 and TRBJ2-7, with a weak D call TRBD2 (6 bases). V was clipped by 3 bases and J by 2 bases, with 17 bases between them. CDR1 and CDR2 (germline): SGHTA, FQGNSA. The CDR3 spans 16 residues. CDR3 DNA sequence: TGTGCCAGCAGCTTGGGGACGGGACTCCGGACCTACGAGCAGTACTTC. This encodes CASSLGTGLRTYEQYF.

The chain combines TRBV6-5 with TRBJ2-7, with D hard to call. The CDR3 extends over 13 amino acids. Trimming pared 1 base from V and 6 bases from J, leaving 10 bases between. Germline-derived CDR1 and CDR2 are MNHEY and SVGAGI. The DNA of the CDR3 is TGTGCCAGCAGTTACTATGGGGTCTCCGAGCAGTACTTC. Translating it yields CASSYYGVSEQYF.

The rearrangement links TRBV27 to TRBJ1-6, with TRBD1 matching over 7 bases. This CDR3 is 18 amino acids long. Germline V lookup: CDR1 MNHEY, CDR2 SMNVEV (reference sequence). With 4 bases clipped from V and 10 bases from J, the junction kept 19 bases outside the gene matches. Here the CDR3 DNA reads TGTGCCAGCAGTTCCTACGTAGCTGCCGGGACAGTAGGCTCACCCCTCCACTTT. Protein: CASSSYVAAGTVGSPLHF.

V gene TRBV5-6 combines with J gene TRBJ2-5; D call uncertain. The length of the CDR3 is 13 residues. Germline values: CDR1 SGHDT, CDR2 YYEEEE. Trimming took 5 bases from V and 2 from J, leaving 10 bases between them. Here the CDR3 reads CASRFGPQETQYF. As DNA, the CDR3 is TGTGCCAGCAGATTCGGACCTCAAGAGACCCAGTACTTC.

The J gene is TRBJ1-4, the V gene TRBV5-5; D uncertain. The CDR3 extends over 16 amino acids. Between the trimmed V and J ends, which lost 0 bases and 3 bases, there was a span of 12 bases. Germline V lookup: CDR1 SGHKS, CDR2 YYEKEE (reference sequence). CDR3 nucleotides: TGTGCCAGCAGCTTGGGTCCGGGTTCGGCTAATGAAAAACTGTTTTTT. Translating gives CASSLGPGSANEKLFF.

This chain uses TRBV5-1 with TRBJ1-3; possibly TRBD1 for D (5 bases). The CDR3 consists of 13 residues. V was pared by 5 bases and J by 5 bases, with 11 bases between. From germline, CDR1 is SGHRS and CDR2 YFSETQ. The CDR3 loop reads CASRLPGRNTIYF. For the CDR3, the DNA is TGCGCCAGCAGACTACCAGGGAGAAACACCATATATTTT.

V and J are TRBV10-3 and TRBJ1-5; 8 bases agree with TRBD1. V lost 9 bases and J lost 7; bases outside the gene matches: 8. Germline-derived CDR1 and CDR2 are ENHRY and SYGVKD. The CDR3 is 13 residues long. CDR3 sequence: CAIQQGARQPQHF. The CDR3, as DNA: TGTGCCATACAGCAGGGGGCCCGGCAGCCCCAGCATTTT.

The chain carries TRBV10-3 and TRBJ1-1; no clear D gene. Trimming shortened V by 0 bases and J by 11 bases, and 1 base separated the two germline ends. The CDR3 has 9 residues. From germline, CDR1 is ENHRY and CDR2 SYGVKD. DNA of the CDR3: TGTGCCATCAGTGAGTCGGCTTTCTTT. Translation: CAISESAFF.